What follows is one TCR beta chain and its context. Assay: immunoSEQ multiplex PCR; the TCRdb copy retains only in-frame clones and omits some. The data contain 170,000 or so clones, around 94% of them singletons. This specimen comes from a study of control samples from healthy donors and cancer patients. This CDR3 is 12 amino acids long. Germline V gives CDR1 WSHSY, CDR2 SAAADI. Trimming took off 2 bases at V and 8 bases at J, with 9 bases between the two ends. This chain links TRBV10-2 with TRBJ1-1, with D possibly being TRBD1 (6 bases). The source material was blood. The source of this sequence is a man aged 25-40 years in good health. The DNA for the CDR3 is TGCGCCAGCAGTGAGGGGGGCTCAGAAGCTTTCTTT. The encoded protein is CASSEGGSEAFF.